These 6 T cell receptor beta chains originate from one sample sequenced in a study of T cells in Graves' hyperthyroidism and ophthalmopathy (dated by TCRdb to between 2019 and 2020). Preparation of the library involved multiplex PCR. Reads for this sample came from an Illumina HiSeq 2000. The TCR beta CDR3 regions were amplified from RNA transcripts. The TCR CDR3 was subjected to a first round of RT-PCR using the HTBI primer set and the Qiagen OneStep RT-PCR kit. TCRdb ran its own pipeline on the public reads, namely fastp trimming at Q25 and MiXCR clone calling, and kept in-frame beta chains. Rows matching on CDR3 protein sequence are summarized as one entry with the most common DNA and genes. A total of fewer than 650,000 distinct CDR3 sequences appear in this sample, approximately 49% of them only once. 44% of the sample comes from the top ten. The sample taken for sequencing was peripheral blood or thyroid tissue (not recorded which). The receptors originated from an adult woman with Graves' disease, either hyperthyroidism or ophthalmopathy (not recorded which).

The J gene is TRBJ2-5, the V gene TRBV10-2; 13 bases line up with TRBD2. CDR3 size: 15 residues. Germline V CDR1 and CDR2: WSHSY, SAAADI. The V gene end was trimmed by 4 bases and the J gene end by 3 bases; junction bases not matched to a gene: 2. The CDR3 nucleotides are TGCGCCAGCAGTGGAGGACTAGCGGGGGAAGAGACCCAGTACTTC. Residues: CASSGGLAGEETQYF.

This clonotype was seen ten or more times. V and J are TRBV7-9 and TRBJ1-4; D unclear. Trimming took 5 bases from V and 8 from J, leaving 15 bases between them. The CDR3 is made up of 14 amino acids. Germline V gives CDR1 SEHNR, CDR2 FQNEAQ (reference sequence). CDR3 DNA: TGTGCCAGCAGCCTCGGTGAGGGAGGGGAAAAACTGTTTTTT. It translates to CASSLGEGGEKLFF.

The CDR3 loop is CSLPGTPYEQYF. In DNA, the CDR3 is TGCAGCTTGCCGGGAACCCCCTACGAGCAGTACTTC. J is TRBJ2-7 and V is TRBV29-1, with D tentatively TRBD2 (5 bases). Germline CDR1 is SQVTM and CDR2 is ANQGSEA. V gave up 8 bases and J gave up 2 bases, with 13 bases separating them. This CDR3 spans 12 amino acids.

The chain links TRBV7-3 to TRBJ2-3; 13 bases line up with TRBD2. The CDR3 is made up of 16 amino acids. Germline V CDR1 and CDR2: SGHTA, FQGTGA. V lost 5 bases to trimming and J lost 5 bases; unmatched junction nucleotides: 7. The chain's CDR3 is CASSPRTSGSGDTQYF. As DNA, the CDR3 is TGTGCCAGCAGCCCACGGACTAGCGGGAGTGGAGATACGCAGTATTTT. Full variable domain (missing parts from reference TRBV7-3 and TRBJ2-3): GAGVSQTPSNKVTEKGKYVELRCDPISGHTALYWYRQSLGQGPEFLIYFQGTGAADDSGLPNDRFFAVRPEGSVSTLKIQRTERGDSAVYLCASSPRTSGSGDTQYFGPGTRLTVL.

This clonotype was counted at least ten times. The chain couples TRBV29-1 to TRBJ2-7; 8 nucleotides align to TRBD1. Germline V gene sequence: CDR1 SQVTM, CDR2 ANQGSEA. V was clipped by 4 bases and J by 4 bases; unmatched bases: 9. The CDR3 spans 14 residues. In nucleotides, the CDR3 is TGCAGCGTTGGTATGGCGGACAGGGCATACGAGCAGTACTTC. It yields the protein CSVGMADRAYEQYF.

V is TRBV5-1 and J is TRBJ2-7, with D perhaps matching TRBD1 (5 bases). Trimming left V 3 bases short and J 2 bases short, with 12 bases between. Looked up from germline, CDR1 is SGHRS and CDR2 is YFSETQ. The CDR3 has 14 residues. The CDR3 protein is CASSWGPQAYEQYF. The CDR3, as DNA: TGCGCCAGCAGCTGGGGTCCACAGGCCTACGAGCAGTACTTC.